This passage covers 5 T cell receptor beta chains from one sample sequenced in a study of blood T cells in healthy people across ages. Primed by a sample-barcoded 5' primer and a J-beta primer mix, a second PCR proceeded for roughly 7 to 12 cycles. TCRdb recomputed calls from the 5' RACE reads with MiXCR, one row per CDR3 protein. The sample contains about 640,000 distinct CDR3 sequences, roughly three fifths of which appear only once. The sequenced material came from blood. These TCRs come from a man in his fifties or sixties in good health.

J is TRBJ1-3 and V is TRBV7-9; D not certain. V was shortened by 5 bases and J by 0 bases, with 11 bases between the two germline ends. CDR1 is SEHNR, CDR2 FQNEAQ, per germline (reference sequence). The CDR3 loop spans 15 amino acids. CDR3 region: CASSLDGISGNTIYF. CDR3 nucleotides: TGTGCCAGCAGCCTCGACGGAATCTCTGGAAACACCATATATTTT.

This clonotype has more than one count but fewer than ten. The DNA for the CDR3 is TGCAGTGCTACACCGGGACTAGCGGGGGGGCCTGGGTACTTC. Amino acid sequence: CSATPGLAGGPGYF. The chain carries TRBV20-1 and TRBJ2-4; 16 nucleotides agree with TRBD2. V lost 4 bases and J lost 15; bases outside the gene matches: 9. Per the germline V gene, CDR1 is DFQATT and CDR2 is SNEGSKA (reference sequence). CDR3 length equals 14 residues.

CDR3 DNA sequence: TGCAGCGTTGCAGGGGGAGGTGAAAAACTGTTTTTT. Translation gives CSVAGGGEKLFF. The chain is built from TRBV29-1 and TRBJ1-4; 7 nucleotides line up with TRBD1. The germline CDR1 and CDR2 sequences are SQVTM and ANQGSEA. This CDR3 comprises 12 residues. Trimming removed 4 bases from V and 7 bases from J; junction bases left unmatched: 3. Supplemented by reference TRBV29-1 and TRBJ1-4, the full variable domain reads SAVISQKPSRDICQRGTSLTIQCQVDSQVTMMFWYRQQPGQSLTLIATANQGSEATYESGFVIDKFPISRPNLTFSTLTVSNMSPEDSSIYLCSVAGGGEKLFFGSGTQLSVL.

This clonotype was detected only once. As DNA, the CDR3 is TGTGCCAGCAGTTACTCGAGAGCCAGTAGCGGGGGGGCAGATACGCAGTATTTT. This codes for CASSYSRASSGGADTQYF. The V gene is TRBV6-5, the J gene TRBJ2-3; 11 bases agree with TRBD2. There are 18 residues in the CDR3. The trim removed 0 bases at V and 4 bases at J, leaving 9 bases unmatched. Germline V gene sequence: CDR1 MNHEY, CDR2 SVGAGI.

The table lists this clonotype with a few counts. The V call is TRBV18, the J call TRBJ2-5; the match to TRBD1 covers 9 bases. V lost 3 bases, J lost 4 bases, and 3 bases stayed unmatched. The CDR3 is made up of 14 amino acids. Germline loops: CDR1 KGHSH, CDR2 LQKENI. The CDR3 DNA follows: TGTGCCAGCTCACCCGGGACAGGGTTAGAGACCCAGTACTTC. It is translated as CASSPGTGLETQYF.